This T cell receptor (beta chain) was observed in a study of CD8+ T cells in alopecia areata. As for the study in general: The study gave treated patients oral tofacitinib at 5 to 10 mg twice daily.

Individuals with alopecia areata gave both lesional scalp punch biopsies and peripheral blood for collection. Using a FACSAria, the CD4+ and CD8+ T cells were sorted from the PBMCs. Study-wide results and limits: It was lesional scalp, especially alopecia totalis/universalis, that showed higher clonality than normal scalp.

Regarding this clone: What it recognizes is unknown.

RNA extraction and reverse transcription yielded cDNA as sequencing template. Repertoires were generated with immunoSEQ multiplex PCR, while TCRdb's copy carries only in-frame clones and drops some. The profile shows 150,000 or so clones, more than 75% of them singletons. Germline CDR1 reads SGHAT; CDR2 reads FQNNGV. Trimming took 5 bases from V and 0 from J; bases not matched to a gene: 14. The CDR3 has 19 residues. Sample: CD8+ T cells sorted from blood, taken at week 0. The receptor was isolated from a human donor with alopecia areata. The rearrangement uses TRBV11-2 and TRBJ2-7; 12 bases align to TRBD2. For the CDR3, the DNA is TGTGCCAGCAGCCCTTCCCCGGGACTAGCGGGTCTGACCTCCTACGAGCAGTACTTC. Translated: CASSPSPGLAGLTSYEQYF.